This T cell receptor beta chain was sequenced during a study of blood T cell repertoires in COVID-19. Sequencing was performed with immunoSEQ multiplex PCR; in TCRdb, only in-frame clones are kept and a portion is missing. The table has 100,000 to 130,000 clones, roughly 80% seen once. The CDR3 extends over 15 amino acids. CDR1 LGHNA and CDR2 YSLEER come from the germline V gene. Deletions cut 0 bases from V and 4 bases from J, with 12 bases between. V and J are TRBV4-3 and TRBJ1-1, with D perhaps matching TRBD1 (5 bases). The clonotype comes from a human donor in a cohort sampled during active COVID-19. The specimen sequenced was peripheral blood. For the CDR3, the DNA is TGCGCCAGCAGCCAAGATAATTTAGGGGTCACTGAAGCTTTCTTT. Its protein is CASSQDNLGVTEAFF.